The clone carrying this T cell receptor beta chain has a count of ten or more. The antigen is unknown. This entry is derived from a study of T cells in Graves' hyperthyroidism and ophthalmopathy. Study outcomes and limitations: For ophthalmopathy, model prediction preceded onset by a median about six months.

What was amplified from RNA transcripts were TCR beta CDR3 regions. During a first-round RT-PCR of the TCR CDR3, the HTBI primer set was used. TCRdb reprocessed the multiplex PCR reads with MiXCR, giving one entry per CDR3 protein. The sample includes 100,000 to 130,000 distinct CDR3 sequences, 15% to 20% seen only once; the top ten take 42%. Trimming removed 4 bases from V and 7 bases from J; junction bases left unmatched: 4. There are 14 residues in the CDR3. Germline assignment: CDR1 SNHLY and CDR2 FYNNEI. V is TRBV2 and J is TRBJ1-1; TRBD1 matches 12 bases. Material: blood. This clonotype originated in a woman aged 45-65 years with Graves' hyperthyroidism. The CDR3 here is CASSGGQGAIEAFF. The CDR3 coding sequence is TGTGCCAGCAGTGGGGGACAGGGGGCCATTGAAGCTTTCTTT.